Following are 30 T cell receptor beta chains from one sample sequenced in a study of T cell responses to AZD1222 COVID-19 vaccine. The method was immunoSEQ multiplex PCR; TCRdb's version includes in-frame clones alone and lacks a portion of them. This repertoire shows 50,000 to 75,000 clones, approximately 83% found once; its top ten account for around 15%. The sample consisted of peripheral blood, taken on day 0 of AZD1222 vaccination. The receptors come from an adult in good health.

The gene calls are TRBV19 and TRBJ1-6; TRBD1 is a possible D gene (5 bases). V dropped 3 bases and J dropped 6 bases, with 9 bases sitting between them. The CDR3 loop spans 14 amino acids. The germline V gene encodes CDR1 LNHDA and CDR2 SQIVND (reference sequence). The CDR3 DNA reads TGTGCCAGTAGTATGGCGACAGCTAATTCACCCCTCCACTTT. Amino acids: CASSMATANSPLHF. Based on the CDR3 plus reference TRBV19 and TRBJ1-6, the full variable domain is DGGITQSPKYLFRKEGQNVTLSCEQNLNHDAMYWYRQDPGQGLRLIYYSQIVNDFQKGDIAEGYSVSREKKESFPLTVTSAQKNPTAFYLCASSMATANSPLHFGNGTRLTVT.

The chain employs TRBV3-1 (or the pseudogene TRBV3-2) and TRBJ1-2, with D hard to call. The CDR3 is 15 residues long. V was clipped by 4 bases and J by 0 bases, with 12 bases between them. Looked up from germline, CDR1 is LGHDT and CDR2 is YNNKEL (reference sequence). The CDR3 loop is CASSPPGQSNYGYTF. The DNA for the CDR3 is TGTGCCAGCAGCCCCCCCGGGCAGTCTAACTATGGCTACACCTTC.

V gene TRBV19 combines with J gene TRBJ1-1; TRBD1 matches 7 bases. Germline values: CDR1 LNHDA, CDR2 SQIVND (reference sequence). V shed 6 bases, J shed 1 base, and the junction held 8 bases outside the gene matches. The CDR3 loop spans 15 amino acids. CDR3 protein: CASRITGDGNTEAFF. The CDR3 nucleotides read TGTGCCAGTAGAATAACAGGGGATGGGAACACTGAAGCTTTCTTT.

The V call is TRBV30, the J call TRBJ1-1, with a tentative D call TRBD1 (5 bases). Trimming removed 2 bases at V and 1 base at J, with 11 bases between. Per germline, CDR1 GTSNPN and CDR2 SVGIG (reference sequence). The CDR3 consists of 14 residues. CDR3 bases: TGTGCCTGGAGTTTGGGTGGGGGGAACACTGAAGCTTTCTTT. Translated, it gives CAWSLGGGNTEAFF.

The chain links TRBV5-5 to TRBJ1-5, with D hard to call. The CDR3 covers 14 residues. V was shortened by 0 bases and J by 9 bases, with 13 bases between the two germline ends. CDR1 and CDR2 from the germline V gene are SGHKS and YYEKEE (reference sequence). The DNA of the CDR3 is TGTGCCAGCAGCTTGGAGGCACCTCAGAGGCCCCAGCATTTT. This codes for CASSLEAPQRPQHF.

This chain uses TRBV19 with TRBJ1-2, with unresolved D. Trimming took off 5 bases at V and 8 bases at J, with 12 bases between the two ends. CDR3 size: 12 residues. Germline V lookup: CDR1 LNHDA, CDR2 SQIVND (reference sequence). CDR3 sequence reads: CASSDRHEGYTF. CDR3 sequence (DNA): TGTGCCAGTAGTGACCGACATGAAGGCTACACCTTC.

This chain links TRBV7-2 with TRBJ1-2, with unresolved D. Germline assignment: CDR1 SGHTA and CDR2 FQGNSA. This CDR3 has 13 amino acids. Trimming removed 4 bases from V and 5 bases from J, with 11 bases in between. The CDR3 spells CASSSSGPYGYTF. CDR3 nucleotides: TGTGCCAGCAGCTCCTCCGGGCCATATGGCTACACCTTC.

In its sample, this clone was seen once. V usage is TRBV18 and J usage is TRBJ1-1; D gene ambiguous. This CDR3 comprises 14 residues. The V end lost 2 bases, the J end lost 4 bases, and 11 bases lay between the germline ends. Per germline, CDR1 KGHSH and CDR2 LQKENI. The CDR3 nucleotides read TGTGCCAGCTCACCAGTGGCAGTAAGCACTGAAGCTTTCTTT. Encoded protein: CASSPVAVSTEAFF.

The chain employs TRBV3-1 (or the pseudogene TRBV3-2) and TRBJ1-6; D ambiguous. Germline-derived CDR1 and CDR2 are LGHDT and YNNKEL (reference sequence). V gave up 9 bases and J gave up 0 bases, with 9 bases separating them. CDR3 length: 14 residues. The CDR3 protein is CASSESSYNSPLHF. The CDR3 coding sequence is TGTGCCAGTTCGGAGAGCTCCTATAATTCACCCCTCCACTTT.

The rearrangement uses TRBV11-2 and TRBJ2-1; a possible D gene is TRBD1 (5 bases). The V and J ends lost 1 base and 12 bases respectively, with 10 bases between them. Germline lookup yields CDR1 SGHAT and CDR2 FQNNGV. There are 12 residues in the CDR3. This CDR3 is CASSLGTLGQFF. As DNA, the CDR3 is TGTGCCAGCAGCTTAGGGACACTCGGGCAGTTCTTC.

V gene TRBV11-3 combines with J gene TRBJ2-7; D ambiguous. The CDR3 consists of 13 residues. CDR1 and CDR2 from the germline V gene are SGHNT and YENEEA. V lost 0 bases and J 3 bases, leaving 6 bases between the germline ends. The CDR3 sequence: CASSLEVGYEQYF. The CDR3 DNA reads as TGTGCCAGCAGCTTAGAAGTGGGCTACGAGCAGTACTTC.

The CDR3 spells CASSLDPPASRPRINEQFF. CDR3 nucleotide sequence: TGTGCCAGCAGCTTAGATCCCCCCGCTAGCCGCCCGAGGATTAATGAGCAGTTCTTC. This chain joins TRBV11-2 and TRBJ2-1, with TRBD2 as a possible D gene (5 bases). V lost 0 bases and J lost 7, with 25 bases in between. This CDR3 comprises 19 residues. Germline CDR1 SGHAT, CDR2 FQNNGV.

This clone counts as medium-sized (0.01 to 0.1%). The gene calls are TRBV19 and TRBJ2-2; D remains ambiguous. V shed 5 bases and J shed 13 bases, with 17 bases lying between them. Per the germline V gene, CDR1 is LNHDA and CDR2 is SQIVND (reference sequence). The CDR3 length is 13 residues. CDR3 in DNA: TGTGCCAGTAGTCTTCTGGGCGGCGGTCCGCTGTTTTTT. Its protein product is CASSLLGGGPLFF. Variable domain in full (rest from reference TRBV19 and TRBJ2-2): DGGITQSPKYLFRKEGQNVTLSCEQNLNHDAMYWYRQDPGQGLRLIYYSQIVNDFQKGDIAEGYSVSREKKESFPLTVTSAQKNPTAFYLCASSLLGGGPLFFGEGSRLTVL.

The chain links TRBV5-1 to TRBJ2-1; 9 nucleotides match TRBD2. V shed 7 bases, J shed 7 bases, and the junction held 9 bases outside the gene matches. CDR3 length equals 14 residues. CDR1 and CDR2 from the germline V gene are SGHRS and YFSETQ. The CDR3 loop reads CASVLGGGANEQFF. The CDR3 DNA sequence: TGCGCCAGCGTCCTAGGCGGGGGGGCTAATGAGCAGTTCTTC.

V gene TRBV10-2 combines with J gene TRBJ2-2; D gene uncertain. In germline, CDR1 is WSHSY, CDR2 SAAADI. Trimming cost V 4 bases and J 6 bases, with 3 bases left between them. The CDR3 length is 11 residues. CDR3 coding DNA: TGCGCCAGCAGTGTCGCCGGGGAGCTGTTTTTT. It yields the protein CASSVAGELFF.

In its sample, this clone was seen many times. The V gene is TRBV27, the J gene TRBJ2-7, with 10 bases identical to TRBD2. With 2 bases clipped from V and 5 bases from J, the junction kept 6 bases outside the gene matches. Germline values: CDR1 MNHEY, CDR2 SMNVEV (reference sequence). The CDR3 totals 15 residues. DNA for the CDR3: TGTGCCAGCAGTTTAGCAACTAGCGGGGCCCACGAGCAGTACTTC. Protein product: CASSLATSGAHEQYF.

This clone has a single count. The V call is TRBV10-3, the J call TRBJ1-1; a weak D match, TRBD1 (5 bases). From germline, CDR1 is ENHRY and CDR2 SYGVKD. V was trimmed by 6 bases and J by 1 base, leaving 12 bases between them. The CDR3 runs 14 residues. The CDR3 here is CAISALGENTEAFF. The CDR3 nucleotides are TGTGCCATCAGCGCTTTGGGGGAGAACACTGAAGCTTTCTTT.

This sequence joins TRBV19 and TRBJ1-5; no clear D. The V gene lost 7 bases and the J gene lost 2 bases, with 15 bases spanning the gap. CDR1 and CDR2 (germline): LNHDA, SQIVND (reference sequence). This CDR3 contains 15 residues. CDR3 sequence reads: CASTTLWGGNQPQHF. The CDR3, as DNA: TGTGCCAGTACCACCCTATGGGGAGGCAATCAGCCCCAGCATTTT.

As DNA, the CDR3 is TGTGCCAGCAGTACTCAGGGCGCCGGCGAGCAGTACTTC. The encoded protein is CASSTQGAGEQYF. The chain has TRBV11-2 and TRBJ2-7; a weak D match, TRBD1 (5 bases). CDR1 SGHAT and CDR2 FQNNGV come from the germline V gene. Trimming took 6 bases from V and 6 from J, leaving 15 bases between them. The CDR3 length is 13 residues.

This clone was counted a single time. The chain carries TRBV6-2 or TRBV6-3 and TRBJ2-2, with TRBD1 identical over 7 bases. After removal of 2 bases from V and 2 bases from J, the junction contained 2 bases not matched to a gene. The germline V gene encodes CDR1 MNHEY and CDR2 SVGEGT. CDR3 length: 15 residues. The CDR3 region is CASSYGQVNTGELFF. The CDR3 coding sequence is TGTGCCAGCAGTTACGGACAGGTCAACACCGGGGAGCTGTTTTTT.

The chain joins TRBV11-2 to TRBJ2-7; TRBD1 agrees at 10 bases. CDR3 length: 14 residues. CDR1 is SGHAT and CDR2 is FQNNGV in the germline V gene. V shed 6 bases and J 3 bases; nucleotides not matched to a gene: 5. The CDR3 here is CASRSDRGNYEQYF. The CDR3 bases are TGTGCCAGCAGGTCGGACAGGGGGAACTACGAGCAGTACTTC.

This chain links TRBV19 with TRBJ2-6; D possibly matches TRBD1 or TRBD2 (5 bases each). The CDR3 has 20 residues. Trimming removed 3 bases at V and 0 bases at J, with 21 bases between. In germline, CDR1 is LNHDA, CDR2 SQIVND (reference sequence). The CDR3 loop is CASSMDQRGYGGSGANVLTF. The DNA of the CDR3 is TGTGCCAGTAGTATGGATCAAAGGGGTTATGGGGGCTCTGGGGCCAACGTCCTGACTTTC. The full variable domain, in which reference TRBV19 and TRBJ2-6 provide the parts outside the CDR3, is DGGITQSPKYLFRKEGQNVTLSCEQNLNHDAMYWYRQDPGQGLRLIYYSQIVNDFQKGDIAEGYSVSREKKESFPLTVTSAQKNPTAFYLCASSMDQRGYGGSGANVLTFGAGSRLTVL.

The rearrangement uses TRBV9 and TRBJ2-7; 7 nucleotides align to TRBD1. The CDR3 is 13 amino acids. V shed 3 bases, J shed 4 bases, and the junction held 4 bases outside the gene matches. Per germline, CDR1 SGDLS and CDR2 YYNGEE. The CDR3 sequence is CASSEGQTYEQYF. The CDR3 nucleotides read TGTGCCAGCAGCGAGGGACAGACTTACGAGCAGTACTTC.

This chain links TRBV7-2 with TRBJ1-6, with D perhaps matching TRBD1 (6 bases). V gave up 8 bases and J gave up 6 bases, with 14 bases separating them. The germline V gene has CDR1 SGHTA and CDR2 FQGNSA. The CDR3 spans 14 residues. The DNA of the CDR3 is TGTGCCAGCCTGCAGGGGTTTGGTAATTCACCCCTCCACTTT. This sequence encodes CASLQGFGNSPLHF.

The rearrangement joins TRBV12-5 to TRBJ2-5, with no clear D. Between the trimmed V and J ends, which lost 3 bases and 5 bases, there was a span of 16 bases. There are 15 residues in the CDR3. Germline loops: CDR1 LGHNT, CDR2 FRNRAP. CDR3 amino acids: CASGFWQSLRETQYF. The DNA for the CDR3 is TGTGCTAGTGGTTTTTGGCAGTCGCTGCGTGAGACCCAGTACTTC.

This chain uses TRBV5-1 with TRBJ2-2, with TRBD2 matching over 15 bases. The CDR3 covers 16 residues. CDR1 is SGHRS, CDR2 YFSETQ, per germline. V was clipped by 4 bases and J by 9 bases; unmatched bases: 7. CDR3 protein: CASSPGTSGGNRELFF. The CDR3 DNA reads TGCGCCAGCAGCCCCGGGACTAGCGGGGGGAACCGGGAGCTGTTTTTT. The whole variable domain, remainder taken from reference TRBV5-1 and TRBJ2-2, is KAGVTQTPRYLIKTRGQQVTLSCSPISGHRSVSWYQQTPGQGLQFLFEYFSETQRNKGNFPGRFSGRQFSNSRSEMNVSTLELGDSALYLCASSPGTSGGNRELFFGEGSRLTVL.

The chain uses TRBV4-1 and TRBJ2-7; the match to TRBD2 covers 12 bases. Germline V gives CDR1 MGHRA, CDR2 YSYEKL. V trimming: 1 base; J trimming: 7 bases; junction bases outside the gene matches: 5. The CDR3 is 15 amino acids. CDR3 bases: TGCGCCAGCAGCCAAGGGGTGACTAGCGGGAGTGAGCAGTACTTC. The encoded protein is CASSQGVTSGSEQYF.

V and J are TRBV2 and TRBJ2-5, with TRBD1 matching over 10 bases. Germline-derived CDR1 and CDR2 are SNHLY and FYNNEI. V lost 7 bases to trimming and J lost 5 bases; unmatched junction nucleotides: 7. This CDR3 is 14 amino acids long. As DNA, the CDR3 is TGTGCCAGCAAGCAGACAGGGGGCATGGAGACCCAGTACTTC. Residues: CASKQTGGMETQYF.

CDR3 DNA sequence: TGTGCCAGCAGCACAGGGGGCGGAGGGGGGACAGATACGCAGTATTTT. Translating it yields CASSTGGGGGTDTQYF. The chain combines TRBV13 with TRBJ2-3; 9 bases map to TRBD1. Germline V CDR1 and CDR2: PRHDT, FYEKMQ (reference sequence). V was clipped by 5 bases and J by 3 bases; unmatched bases: 9. The CDR3 loop spans 16 amino acids.

This chain connects TRBV6-2 or TRBV6-3 to TRBJ1-2; D might be TRBD1 (5 bases). V lost 3 bases and J 4 bases, leaving 12 bases between the germline ends. Looked up from germline, CDR1 is MNHEY and CDR2 is SVGEGT. The CDR3 is 14 residues long. The CDR3 here is CASSYARESYGYTF. The CDR3 DNA is TGTGCCAGCAGTTATGCCAGGGAGAGCTATGGCTACACCTTC.